The 30 T cell receptor beta chains listed next were all sequenced from one sample in a study of OX40 agonist ivuxolimab in advanced cancers. The repertoire was sequenced with immunoSEQ multiplex PCR; TCRdb's copy has only in-frame clones and lacks some. The sample holds some 90,000 clones; around 86% are singletons and the top ten take approximately 0.29%. The source material was CD4+ or CD8+ T cells sorted from blood, sampled in a trial of the OX40 agonist ivuxolimab. The source is an adult with an advanced solid tumor such as melanoma, head and neck, liver or kidney cancer.

The gene calls are TRBV6-5 and TRBJ1-4; D remains unclear. Germline V lookup: CDR1 MNHEY, CDR2 SVGAGI. The CDR3 length is 15 residues. Trimming removed 4 bases at V and 5 bases at J, with 14 bases between. The CDR3 sequence is CASSSRTHSNEKLFF. DNA of the CDR3: TGTGCCAGCAGTTCCAGGACTCACTCAAATGAAAAACTGTTTTTT.

The chain employs TRBV25-1 and TRBJ1-1; weak D call: TRBD1 (6 bases). Trimming stripped 6 bases from V and 11 bases from J, with 16 bases between. CDR3 length: 12 residues. Per germline, CDR1 MGHDK and CDR2 SYGVNS. CDR3 sequence (DNA): TGTGCCAGCAGGGATGGGGGGCAGACGGCTTTCTTT. Its translation is CASRDGGQTAFF.

This chain links TRBV5-4 with TRBJ2-1, with 7 bases aligning to TRBD2. V was clipped by 4 bases and J by 4 bases; unmatched bases: 8. This CDR3 has 15 amino acids. From germline, CDR1 is SGHNT and CDR2 YYREEE (reference sequence). DNA of the CDR3: TGTGCCAGCAGCCGCCCCGGGGGACTATACAATGAGCAGTTCTTC. The encoded protein is CASSRPGGLYNEQFF.

The chain carries TRBV27 and TRBJ2-7; possible D gene TRBD1, 6 bases. The V gene's germline CDR1 is MNHEY and CDR2 SMNVEV (reference sequence). Trimming took 5 bases from V and 2 from J, leaving 16 bases between them. The CDR3 consists of 15 residues. The CDR3 sequence: CASSPGRDIAYEQYF. The CDR3 DNA reads TGTGCCAGCAGTCCCGGCCGGGACATTGCCTACGAGCAGTACTTC.

V and J are TRBV7-2 and TRBJ1-5, with a possible D match to TRBD1 (6 bases). Germline CDR1 reads SGHTA; CDR2 reads FQGNSA. The CDR3 sequence is 16 residues long. With 5 bases removed from V and 3 bases from J, the gap between germline ends came to 17 bases. The CDR3 protein is CASSRGQTVFNQPQHF. The CDR3 nucleotides read TGTGCCAGCAGCCGAGGACAGACAGTTTTCAATCAGCCCCAGCATTTT.

As regards this clone: One junction end disagrees with the germline gene, perhaps due to a read error. The chain employs TRBV7-2 and TRBJ2-3, with D possibly matching TRBD2 (6 bases). From germline, CDR1 is SGHTA and CDR2 FQGNSA. This CDR3 comprises 15 residues. The CDR3 DNA sequence: TGTGCCAGCAACTTACGGGGGATTGGCACAGATACGCAGTATTTT. This translates into CASNLRGIGTDTQYF.

This rearrangement joins TRBV4-3 to TRBJ1-6; D ambiguous. With 3 bases removed from V and 13 bases from J, the gap between germline ends came to 19 bases. Germline-derived CDR1 and CDR2 are LGHNA and YSLEER. CDR3 length: 15 residues. CDR3 sequence: CASSQLRATALPLHF. The CDR3 nucleotides read TGCGCCAGCAGCCAGCTTCGAGCAACTGCCCTCCCCCTCCACTTT.

This chain joins TRBV19 and TRBJ2-5, with TRBD1 matching 8 bases. J was trimmed by 2 bases and V by 3 bases; bases with no gene match: 8. Germline CDR1 reads LNHDA; CDR2 reads SQIVND (reference sequence). The CDR3 extends over 16 amino acids. The CDR3 bases are TGTGCCAGTAGTATCGGCCAGGGGGCCACACAAGAGACCCAGTACTTC. This translates into CASSIGQGATQETQYF.

V is TRBV10-3 and J is TRBJ2-1; 9 bases line up with TRBD1. V lost 2 bases and J lost 8; bases outside the gene matches: 7. This CDR3 region has 15 residues. Germline CDR1 and CDR2: ENHRY and SYGVKD. The CDR3 loop is CAISERRDRADEQFF. The CDR3 nucleotides read TGTGCCATCAGTGAGAGGCGGGACAGGGCTGATGAGCAGTTCTTC.

The rearrangement uses TRBV29-1 and TRBJ2-1; TRBD1 aligns across 8 bases. Germline values: CDR1 SQVTM, CDR2 ANQGSEA. The CDR3 totals 11 residues. Losses at the gene ends were 5 bases for V and 7 bases for J; bases not matched to a gene: 1. CDR3 bases: TGCAGCGTTCGACAGGGGAATGAGCAGTTCTTC. It codes for CSVRQGNEQFF.

This chain links TRBV5-1 with TRBJ2-7, with 8 bases aligning to TRBD1. V was pared by 4 bases and J by 0 bases, with 6 bases of the junction left unmatched. The CDR3 runs 15 residues. Germline CDR1 is SGHRS and CDR2 is YFSETQ. The CDR3: CASSRGQAPSYEQYF. CDR3 DNA sequence: TGCGCCAGCAGCCGGGGACAGGCCCCCTCCTACGAGCAGTACTTC.

This clone was seen a handful of times. This chain links TRBV7-9 with TRBJ2-7, with a weak D call TRBD2 (5 bases). The germline V and J ends were trimmed by 3 bases and 2 bases, with 11 bases remaining between them. The V gene's germline CDR1 is SEHNR and CDR2 FQNEAQ (reference sequence). The CDR3 consists of 14 residues. CDR3 in amino acids: CASSFGLGTYEQYF. The CDR3 DNA is TGTGCCAGCAGCTTCGGACTGGGAACCTACGAGCAGTACTTC.

The J gene is TRBJ1-6, the V gene TRBV2; D perhaps matches TRBD1 (6 bases). V was clipped by 1 base and J by 9 bases, with 16 bases between them. The CDR3 is 16 amino acids. Per germline, CDR1 SNHLY and CDR2 FYNNEI. The CDR3: CASSEEKDTRGSPLHF. CDR3 DNA sequence: TGTGCCAGCAGTGAAGAAAAGGACACCAGGGGTTCACCCCTCCACTTT.

This clone has just one count. The V gene is TRBV5-8, the J gene TRBJ2-1; tentatively, D is TRBD1 (6 bases). Deletions cut 7 bases from V and 0 bases from J, with 26 bases between. This CDR3 contains 19 residues. Germline loops: CDR1 SGHTS, CDR2 YDEGEE. CDR3 in amino acids: CASFYPAFGGSSSYNEQFF. CDR3 nucleotides: TGTGCCAGCTTCTACCCAGCTTTTGGGGGCTCAAGCTCCTACAATGAGCAGTTCTTC.

V gene TRBV15 combines with J gene TRBJ1-3; unclear D gene. Trimming removed 0 bases at V and 6 bases at J, with 15 bases between. Germline lookup yields CDR1 LNHNV and CDR2 YYDKDF (reference sequence). The CDR3 loop spans 16 amino acids. The CDR3 nucleotides read TGTGCCACCAGCAGAGATCTCCCAGGAATGCCAAACACCATATATTTT. Translating gives CATSRDLPGMPNTIYF.

The chain couples TRBV5-1 to TRBJ2-3; D might be TRBD2 (5 bases). V lost 0 bases and J lost 2, with 10 bases in between. The CDR3 extends over 15 amino acids. Germline V gene data show CDR1 as SGHRS and CDR2 as YFSETQ. Written as DNA, the CDR3 is TGCGCCAGCAGCTTGGTGGGAGCGGCCACAGATACGCAGTATTTT. Translated: CASSLVGAATDTQYF.

The rearrangement uses TRBV9 and TRBJ1-2; no definite D call. Trimming shortened V by 4 bases and J by 4 bases, and 5 bases separated the two germline ends. The CDR3 spans 11 residues. Germline-derived CDR1 and CDR2 are SGDLS and YYNGEE. CDR3 nucleotides: TGTGCCAGCAGCCAGAGCTATGGCTACACCTTC. Residues: CASSQSYGYTF.

The chain has TRBV7-9 and TRBJ1-6, with D uncertain. The V gene lost 5 bases and the J gene lost 15 bases, with 11 bases spanning the gap. From germline, CDR1 is SEHNR and CDR2 FQNEAQ (reference sequence). CDR3 length equals 11 residues. The CDR3 DNA reads as TGTGCCAGCAGCCTGGGTTACGACCTCCACTTT. Translated, it gives CASSLGYDLHF.

As to this clone: At one end, the junction sequence differs from germline, possibly due to a read error. The chain links TRBV7-2 to TRBJ2-5; no definite D call. CDR1 SGHTA and CDR2 FQGNSA come from the germline V gene. The CDR3 sequence is 11 residues long. Here the CDR3 DNA reads TGTGCCAGCAGCCTAAGTGAGACTCAGTACTTC. This encodes CASSLSETQYF.

V usage is TRBV6-1 and J usage is TRBJ2-1; a possible D gene is TRBD2 (7 bases). Germline V gene lookup returns CDR1 MNHNS and CDR2 SASEGT. V lost 2 bases, J lost 7 bases, and 18 bases lay in between. This CDR3 region has 16 residues. The CDR3 here is CASSERGGGPNNEQFF. CDR3 DNA sequence: TGTGCCAGCAGTGAAAGGGGAGGGGGGCCTAATAATGAGCAGTTCTTC.

The V and J genes are TRBV11-2 and TRBJ2-5; 7 bases line up with TRBD2. The J call could be wrong; TRBJ2-7 is a better fit for the DNA end. The germline gives CDR1 SGHAT, CDR2 FQNNGV. The CDR3 has 14 amino acids. For the CDR3, the DNA is TGTGCCAGCAGCGCATCCGGGGGGTCCTACGAGCAGTACTTC. Residues: CASSASGGSYEQYF.

V and J are TRBV11-2 and TRBJ2-5; D is uncertain. Trimming stripped 0 bases from V and 8 bases from J, with 7 bases between. Germline-derived CDR1 and CDR2 are SGHAT and FQNNGV. The CDR3 contains 12 residues. The CDR3 DNA is TGTGCCAGCAGCTTAGATCCCCGAACCCAGTACTTC. Its protein is CASSLDPRTQYF.

The J gene is TRBJ2-7, the V gene TRBV5-1; 16 bases are a match to TRBD2. The CDR3 has 18 residues. The junction had 7 bases not matched to a gene; V was cut back by 0 bases and J by 4 bases. Germline V lookup: CDR1 SGHRS, CDR2 YFSETQ. In DNA form, the CDR3 reads TGCGCCAGCAGCTTGGCGGGGACTAGCGGGGGGGCCGGGTACGAGCAGTACTTC. It specifies CASSLAGTSGGAGYEQYF. Drawing the rest from reference TRBV5-1 and TRBJ2-7, the complete variable domain is KAGVTQTPRYLIKTRGQQVTLSCSPISGHRSVSWYQQTPGQGLQFLFEYFSETQRNKGNFPGRFSGRQFSNSRSEMNVSTLELGDSALYLCASSLAGTSGGAGYEQYFGPGTRLTVT.

The chain has TRBV9 and TRBJ2-2; D uncertain. Germline V gene sequence: CDR1 SGDLS, CDR2 YYNGEE. This CDR3 is built from 14 residues. Trimming left V 6 bases short and J 6 bases short, with 15 bases between. For the CDR3, the DNA is TGTGCCAGCACGTCGGCTACAAGGGCCGGGGAGCTGTTTTTT. Translation gives CASTSATRAGELFF.

The CDR3 sequence is CASSLQTTSYEQYF. The DNA of the CDR3 is TGTGCCAGCAGCTTACAGACTACCTCCTACGAGCAGTACTTC. The rearrangement joins TRBV7-2 to TRBJ2-7; perhaps TRBD2 as D (5 bases). V dropped 2 bases and J dropped 0 bases, with 8 bases sitting between them. CDR3 size: 14 residues. Germline V lookup: CDR1 SGHTA, CDR2 FQGNSA. Variable domain in full (rest from reference TRBV7-2 and TRBJ2-7): GAGVSQSPSNKVTEKGKDVELRCDPISGHTALYWYRQSLGQGLEFLIYFQGNSAPDKSGLPSDRFSAERTGGSVSTLTIQRTQQEDSAVYLCASSLQTTSYEQYFGPGTRLTVT.

The rearrangement links TRBV5-4 to TRBJ2-7, with TRBD2 matching over 9 bases. The V gene's germline CDR1 is SGHNT and CDR2 YYREEE (reference sequence). The CDR3 extends over 15 amino acids. V lost 0 bases to trimming and J lost 7 bases; unmatched junction nucleotides: 8. The CDR3 nucleotides read TGTGCCAGCAGCTTGGCTAGCGGGGTCGGGGTGGAGCAGTACTTC. Residues: CASSLASGVGVEQYF.

V usage is TRBV11-2 and J usage is TRBJ1-2, with 7 bases lining up with TRBD1. The CDR3 contains 15 residues. CDR1 SGHAT and CDR2 FQNNGV come from the germline V gene. V shed 6 bases, J shed 1 base, and the junction held 8 bases outside the gene matches. In DNA, the CDR3 is TGTGCCAGCAGTCAAAACAGGGGAGATAACTATGGCTACACCTTC. It is translated as CASSQNRGDNYGYTF.

In its sample, this clone was seen a few times. The rearrangement joins TRBV16 to TRBJ1-1, with D uncertain. This CDR3 spans 15 amino acids. The germline V gene encodes CDR1 KGHSY and CDR2 FQNENV. Trimming removed 2 bases from V and 1 base from J, with 11 bases in between. The CDR3 here is CASSQVHSKNTEAFF. The DNA for the CDR3 is TGTGCCAGCAGCCAAGTACACAGTAAGAACACTGAAGCTTTCTTT.

The V and J genes are TRBV10-1 and TRBJ2-3, with 7 bases matching TRBD1. Germline V lookup: CDR1 WNHNN, CDR2 SYGVQD (reference sequence). The V gene end was trimmed by 3 bases and the J gene end by 5 bases; junction bases not matched to a gene: 2. The CDR3 sequence is 13 residues long. The CDR3 spells CASSDPGGDTQYF. As DNA, the CDR3 is TGCGCCAGCAGTGATCCAGGGGGAGATACGCAGTATTTT.

This chain's CDR3 is CASSYSTSGAYEQYF. The CDR3 DNA follows: TGTGCCAGCAGTTACTCGACTAGCGGGGCCTACGAGCAGTACTTC. The genes are TRBV6-5 and TRBJ2-7, with 11 bases matching TRBD2. The CDR3 is 15 amino acids. V shed 0 bases, J shed 2 bases, and the junction held 0 bases outside the gene matches. Germline V lookup: CDR1 MNHEY, CDR2 SVGAGI.